One sample yielded the 29 T cell receptor beta chains listed below, sequenced in a study of T cells expressing NK-cell markers. TCRdb re-called the 5' RACE reads; every CDR3 protein appears as one record, without DNA. This table holds about 390,000 distinct CDR3 sequences. Sequences were obtained from blood T cells: a sorted CD56 or NKG2C T cell subset, CD4+ or CD8+ T cells, or bulk PBMC T cells (not recorded which). Source of these receptors: a woman in her fifties or sixties in good health.

The gene calls are TRBV4-2 and TRBJ1-5. The germline CDR1 and CDR2 sequences are LGHNA and YNFKEQ. CDR3 size: 15 residues. The CDR3 here is CASSQEGGQQQPQHF.

The chain's CDR3 is CASSFGTGRYNEQFF. The V call is TRBV11-3, the J call TRBJ2-1; without DNA, the TCRdb call of TRBD1 cannot be checked. This CDR3 has 15 amino acids. Germline-derived CDR1 and CDR2 are SGHNT and YENEEA.

J is TRBJ1-6 and V is TRBV5-1; the TRBD1 assignment by TCRdb is unverifiable without DNA. The CDR3 contains 14 residues. Germline CDR1 and CDR2: SGHRS and YFSETQ. CDR3: CASSLRAENSPLHF.

J is TRBJ1-4 and V is TRBV7-8. This CDR3 comprises 14 residues. Germline V CDR1 and CDR2: SGHVS, FQNEAQ. CDR3 protein: CASSSGGGPEKLFF. The variable domain in full, completed from reference TRBV7-8 and TRBJ1-4, reads GAGVSQSPRYKVAKRGQDVALRCDPISGHVSLFWYQQALGQGPEFLTYFQNEAQLDKSGLPSDRFFAERPEGSVSTLKIQRTQQEDSAVYLCASSSGGGPEKLFFGSGTQLSVL.

The chain recombines TRBV5-4 with TRBJ1-1; lacking DNA, the TRBD1 call made by TCRdb goes unchecked. This CDR3 region has 13 residues. Germline V gene sequence: CDR1 SGHNT, CDR2 YYREEE (reference sequence). CDR3 sequence: CASSPPLETEAFF.

The rearrangement joins TRBV12-3 or TRBV12-4 to TRBJ2-3. The CDR3 has 14 residues. CDR3 sequence reads: CASSSRQITDTQYF.

The CDR3 spells CASSIQGWATRKDTQYF. J is TRBJ2-3 and V is TRBV11-1; TCRdb gives TRBD1 as the D gene, but with no DNA this cannot be confirmed. CDR1 and CDR2 from the germline V gene are SGHAT and FQDESV (reference sequence). The length of the CDR3 is 17 residues.

J is TRBJ2-6 and V is TRBV10-3; TCRdb's D call of TRBD1 is untestable without DNA. This CDR3 is built from 17 residues. Germline CDR1 and CDR2: ENHRY and SYGVKD. The CDR3: CAISEGQGGSGANVLTF.

The V and J genes are TRBV20-1 and TRBJ1-5. The CDR3 has 12 amino acids. In germline, CDR1 is DFQATT, CDR2 SNEGSKA (reference sequence). CDR3 loop: CSARVGWQPQHF.

The chain joins TRBV5-1 to TRBJ2-5; TCRdb picks TRBD1, but there is no DNA to check that call. The V gene's germline CDR1 is SGHRS and CDR2 YFSETQ. The CDR3 contains 15 residues. CDR3 protein: CASSLNQGRRETQYF.

The chain is built from TRBV3-1 and TRBJ2-3; TCRdb designates TRBD1, a call that cannot be tested without DNA. The CDR3 extends over 16 amino acids. Germline assignment: CDR1 LGHDT and CDR2 YNNKEL (reference sequence). Here the CDR3 reads CASSQDEQGSTDTQYF.

The rearrangement joins TRBV28 to TRBJ1-1; TCRdb's D call, TRBD1, is unchecked because there is no DNA. CDR1 MDHEN and CDR2 SYDVKM come from the germline V gene. This CDR3 is built from 14 residues. CDR3 sequence reads: CATLGGPLRTEAFF.

The chain has TRBV7-9 and TRBJ2-2; the TCRdb D gene call, TRBD1, has no DNA to confirm it. The length of the CDR3 is 14 residues. Germline V CDR1 and CDR2: SEHNR, FQNEAQ (reference sequence). CDR3 loop: CASSSTGSPGELFF.

The V and J genes are TRBV29-1 and TRBJ2-1. This CDR3 has 14 amino acids. CDR1 and CDR2 (germline): SQVTM, ANQGSEA. The CDR3 loop reads CSVARRMGYNEQFF.

The chain carries TRBV6-2 or TRBV6-3 and TRBJ2-1. The germline CDR1 and CDR2 sequences are MNHEY and SVGEGT. The CDR3 length is 15 residues. The CDR3 sequence: CASSSLGSSFDEQFF.

V gene TRBV19 combines with J gene TRBJ2-5. The CDR3 totals 15 residues. Germline CDR1 and CDR2: LNHDA and SQIVND (reference sequence). CDR3 amino acids: CASSPMRPAQETQYF.

The chain uses TRBV7-9 and TRBJ2-3. This CDR3 has 13 amino acids. Germline V gives CDR1 SEHNR, CDR2 FQNEAQ (reference sequence). Here the CDR3 reads CATREEWGDTQYF.

The chain recombines TRBV7-3 with TRBJ1-2; TCRdb's assignment of TRBD1 cannot be checked, as there is no DNA. CDR1 is SGHTA, CDR2 FQGTGA, per germline. The CDR3 runs to 13 residues. CDR3 amino acids: CASSLTGGEGYTF.

The chain carries TRBV29-1 and TRBJ2-1; the D gene TCRdb calls, TRBD2, cannot be checked with no DNA. This CDR3 comprises 15 residues. Germline CDR1 reads SQVTM; CDR2 reads ANQGSEA. The CDR3 protein is CSVLMTSGRDREQFF.

This rearrangement joins TRBV24-1 to TRBJ2-3; absent DNA, TCRdb's TRBD1 call cannot be checked. The CDR3 runs 14 residues. Looked up from germline, CDR1 is KGHDR and CDR2 is SFDVKD. The CDR3 region is CATSAQGATDTQYF.

The chain joins TRBV12-5 to TRBJ2-2. The CDR3 totals 14 residues. Germline-derived CDR1 and CDR2 are LGHNT and FRNRAP. The CDR3 sequence: CASGLVRSAGELFF.

The V and J genes are TRBV6-6 and TRBJ2-1; absent DNA, TCRdb's TRBD1 call cannot be checked. The CDR3 is 14 amino acids. Germline assignment: CDR1 MNHNY and CDR2 SVGAGI (reference sequence). The CDR3 spells CASSYGTTYNEQFF.

The rearrangement joins TRBV5-1 to TRBJ2-3; TCRdb's D call, TRBD1, is unchecked because there is no DNA. Per the germline V gene, CDR1 is SGHRS and CDR2 is YFSETQ. The CDR3 is 17 residues long. CDR3 residues: CASSSPTTGTATDTQYF. The whole variable domain, remainder taken from reference TRBV5-1 and TRBJ2-3, is KAGVTQTPRYLIKTRGQQVTLSCSPISGHRSVSWYQQTPGQGLQFLFEYFSETQRNKGNFPGRFSGRQFSNSRSEMNVSTLELGDSALYLCASSSPTTGTATDTQYFGPGTRLTVL.

This rearrangement joins TRBV20-1 to TRBJ2-1; lacking DNA, the TRBD2 call made by TCRdb goes unchecked. The CDR3 extends over 16 amino acids. Germline lookup yields CDR1 DFQATT and CDR2 SNEGSKA (reference sequence). CDR3 sequence reads: CSAREIDSGRANEQFF.

The chain has TRBV5-6 and TRBJ1-5; with no DNA, the TCRdb D assignment of TRBD1 cannot be verified. Germline lookup yields CDR1 SGHDT and CDR2 YYEEEE. The CDR3 loop spans 14 amino acids. The CDR3 sequence is CASSLQGTNQPQHF.

The chain uses TRBV7-3 and TRBJ1-1; TCRdb's assignment of TRBD1 cannot be checked, as there is no DNA. Germline values: CDR1 SGHTA, CDR2 FQGTGA. The CDR3 is 16 amino acids. CDR3 sequence: CASSPDRVGRNTEAFF.

CDR3 protein: CASRRARGTEAFF. The chain links TRBV5-1 to TRBJ1-1. Looked up from germline, CDR1 is SGHRS and CDR2 is YFSETQ. The CDR3 runs 13 residues.

V gene TRBV11-2 combines with J gene TRBJ2-1; lacking DNA, the TRBD2 call made by TCRdb goes unchecked. Germline V gene sequence: CDR1 SGHAT, CDR2 FQNNGV. This CDR3 has 15 amino acids. CDR3 sequence: CASAGGPGGGNEQFF.

The chain joins TRBV7-3 to TRBJ2-7. In germline, CDR1 is SGHTA, CDR2 FQGTGA. There are 13 residues in the CDR3. CDR3 amino acids: CASSLTPVYEQYF.